This T cell receptor (beta chain) appears in the sequencing data of a study of preoperative IRX-2 immunotherapy in early breast cancer. Assay used: immunoSEQ multiplex PCR; TCRdb lists only in-frame clones, some missing. The sample includes over 55,000 clones, roughly 94% of them seen just once. Treatment: preoperative locoregional IRX-2 cytokine immunotherapy. This phase Ib study tested locoregional IRX-2 cytokine immunotherapy given before surgery. The V gene's germline CDR1 is MDHEN and CDR2 SYDVKM. Trimming shortened V by 5 bases and J by 10 bases, and 12 bases separated the two germline ends. The CDR3 spans 13 residues. This clone was counted only a few times.

The rearrangement uses TRBV28 and TRBJ1-6, with no clear D. Sample acquisition took place from a patient treated with IRX-2 immunotherapy. The TCR was taken from a human donor with breast cancer. CDR3 in amino acids: CASSPEPASPLHF. CDR3 nucleotides: TGTGCCAGCAGTCCAGAACCGGCCTCACCCCTCCACTTT.